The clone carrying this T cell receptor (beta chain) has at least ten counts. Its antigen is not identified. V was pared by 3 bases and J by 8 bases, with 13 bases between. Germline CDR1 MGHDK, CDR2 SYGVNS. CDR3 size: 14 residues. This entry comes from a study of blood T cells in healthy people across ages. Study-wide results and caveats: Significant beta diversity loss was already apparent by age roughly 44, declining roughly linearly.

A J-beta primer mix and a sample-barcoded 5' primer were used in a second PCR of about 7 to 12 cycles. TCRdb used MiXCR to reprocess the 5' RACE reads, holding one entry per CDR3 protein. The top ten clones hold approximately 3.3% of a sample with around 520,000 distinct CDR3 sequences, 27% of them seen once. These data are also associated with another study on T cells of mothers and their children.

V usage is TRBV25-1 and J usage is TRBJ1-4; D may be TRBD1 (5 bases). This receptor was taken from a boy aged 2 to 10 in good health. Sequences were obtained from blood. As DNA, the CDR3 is TGTGCCAGCAGTGACAGGGAACAAGGAGAAAAACTGTTTTTT. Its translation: CASSDREQGEKLFF.